This T cell receptor beta chain stems from a study of Graves' ophthalmopathy and Graves' hyperthyroidism. The study, taken as a whole, reports: Ophthalmopathy progression was predicted with 70% to 71% sensitivity and about 74% specificity.

Germline V lookup: CDR1 GTSNPN, CDR2 SVGIG (reference sequence). V was trimmed by 3 bases and J by 4 bases, leaving 12 bases between them. This CDR3 has 13 amino acids. A word on this clonotype: Its target is not known.

For repertoire sequencing, the TCR beta CDR3 regions were amplified from RNA transcripts. First-round RT-PCR used HTBI primers; second-round multiplex PCR followed. Using its own MiXCR run on the multiplex PCR reads, TCRdb lists one record per CDR3 protein. The sample includes roughly 400,000 distinct CDR3 sequences, about a sixth of them seen just once. The rearrangement uses TRBV30 and TRBJ1-2; tentative D call: TRBD1 (5 bases). The specimen sequenced was peripheral blood. The TCR sequence derives from an adult woman with stable Graves' hyperthyroidism. The CDR3 nucleotides are TGTGCCTGGAGCGGGCAGGGTGGCTATGGCTACACCTTC. Protein sequence: CAWSGQGGYGYTF.